Shown below are 30 T cell receptor beta chains from a single sample sequenced in a study of blood T cell repertoires in COVID-19. The assay was immunoSEQ multiplex PCR, and TCRdb's table has in-frame clones only and misses some. In the table there are tens of thousands of clones, more than 70% of which are singletons. Sequenced sample: peripheral blood. The receptors were sampled from a human donor with active COVID-19. The donor label of this sample is uncertain.

The chain uses TRBV7-2 and TRBJ2-7, with 7 bases that match TRBD1. Per the germline V gene, CDR1 is SGHTA and CDR2 is FQGNSA. The V gene end was trimmed by 6 bases and the J gene end by 4 bases; junction bases not matched to a gene: 15. The CDR3 sequence is 16 residues long. In DNA form, the CDR3 reads TGTGCCAGCAGTACGCCGATCGGGCAGGGGGTTTACGAGCAGTACTTC. This sequence encodes CASSTPIGQGVYEQYF.

This chain joins TRBV6-2 or TRBV6-3 and TRBJ1-1; TRBD1 might be the D (6 bases). Germline CDR1 is MNHEY and CDR2 is SVGEGT. The CDR3 consists of 14 residues. Trimming removed 2 bases from V and 1 base from J, with 8 bases in between. This CDR3 is CASSYGRGNTEAFF. The DNA for the CDR3 is TGTGCCAGCAGTTACGGCAGGGGGAACACTGAAGCTTTCTTT.

The chain combines TRBV27 with TRBJ1-2, with D possibly matching TRBD1 (6 bases). The CDR3 sequence is 14 residues long. The germline CDR1 and CDR2 sequences are MNHEY and SMNVEV (reference sequence). The germline V and J ends were trimmed by 1 base and 4 bases, with 10 bases remaining between them. The CDR3 spells CASSLLGQAYGYTF. The DNA for the CDR3 is TGTGCCAGCAGTTTATTGGGACAAGCCTATGGCTACACCTTC.

The chain couples TRBV5-4 to TRBJ2-7, with a possible D match to TRBD2 (7 bases). V lost 4 bases, J lost 4 bases, and 12 bases lay in between. Germline CDR1 and CDR2: SGHNT and YYREEE (reference sequence). The CDR3 is made up of 13 amino acids. CDR3 protein: CASSLRGAYEQYF. The CDR3 DNA reads TGTGCCAGCAGCCTACGGGGGGCGTACGAGCAGTACTTC.

The chain recombines TRBV19 with TRBJ2-1; D is perhaps TRBD1 (6 bases). The ends were cut back, 6 bases at V and 7 bases at J, with 22 bases in the middle. This CDR3 is 16 amino acids long. Germline assignment: CDR1 LNHDA and CDR2 SQIVND (reference sequence). The CDR3 region is CASSSDRHLSGNEQFF. For the CDR3, the DNA is TGTGCCAGTAGCTCCGACAGGCACCTGAGTGGGAATGAGCAGTTCTTC.

This chain connects TRBV7-8 to TRBJ2-7; 8 bases line up with TRBD2. This CDR3 contains 14 residues. Germline CDR1 reads SGHVS; CDR2 reads FQNEAQ. Losses at the gene ends were 1 base for V and 2 bases for J; bases not matched to a gene: 1. The CDR3 nucleotides are TGTGCCAGCAGCTTAGTTAGCGGGACCTACGAGCAGTACTTC. Translating it yields CASSLVSGTYEQYF.

This sequence joins TRBV7-8 and TRBJ2-2, with 7 bases matching TRBD1. The CDR3 is 15 amino acids. V dropped 3 bases and J dropped 8; count of bases not matched to a gene: 9. Germline V gene data show CDR1 as SGHVS and CDR2 as FQNEAQ. CDR3 sequence: CASSFKDRRNGELFF. The CDR3 nucleotides read TGTGCCAGCAGCTTTAAGGACAGGAGGAATGGGGAGCTGTTTTTT.

The chain is built from TRBV12-3 or TRBV12-4 and TRBJ1-4; a possible D gene is TRBD1 (5 bases). With 3 bases removed from V and 11 bases from J, the gap between germline ends came to 7 bases. The CDR3 is 11 amino acids. The CDR3 loop reads CASSFGGKLFF. In nucleotides, the CDR3 is TGTGCCAGCAGTTTCGGGGGGAAACTGTTTTTT.

This chain connects TRBV29-1 to TRBJ1-2; a possible D gene is TRBD1 (5 bases). Per germline, CDR1 SQVTM and CDR2 ANQGSEA. This CDR3 is built from 14 residues. The V gene lost 1 base and the J gene lost 4 bases, with 13 bases spanning the gap. The CDR3 reads CSVEGRGGGYGYTF. CDR3 DNA: TGCAGCGTTGAAGGAAGGGGAGGAGGCTATGGCTACACCTTC.

DNA for the CDR3: TGTGCCAGCAGCCCGGAGGTGGCTAATGAAAAACTGTTTTTT. Encoded protein: CASSPEVANEKLFF. This chain uses TRBV5-4 with TRBJ1-4; D unresolved. Trimming stripped 4 bases from V and 3 bases from J, with 10 bases between. CDR3 length equals 14 residues. Looked up from germline, CDR1 is SGHNT and CDR2 is YYREEE (reference sequence).

The V and J genes are TRBV7-2 and TRBJ2-7, with TRBD2 identical over 8 bases. The CDR3 loop spans 17 amino acids. CDR1 and CDR2 from the germline V gene are SGHTA and FQGNSA. V shed 0 bases and J 5 bases; nucleotides not matched to a gene: 12. CDR3 coding DNA: TGTGCCAGCAGCTTAGCGTTTGGCGGACTAGCAAGGGACGAGCAGTACTTC. It translates to CASSLAFGGLARDEQYF. Looking up the rest from reference TRBV7-2 and TRBJ2-7 gives the full variable domain: GAGVSQSPSNKVTEKGKDVELRCDPISGHTALYWYRQSLGQGLEFLIYFQGNSAPDKSGLPSDRFSAERTGGSVSTLTIQRTQQEDSAVYLCASSLAFGGLARDEQYFGPGTRLTVT.

The V and J genes are TRBV5-1 and TRBJ2-1, with D possibly being TRBD1 (5 bases). CDR3 size: 17 residues. Deletions cut 2 bases from V and 1 base from J, with 16 bases between. The germline gives CDR1 SGHRS, CDR2 YFSETQ. This CDR3 is CASSFSVQGSSYNEQFF. CDR3 nucleotides: TGCGCCAGCAGCTTCTCCGTTCAGGGATCTTCCTACAATGAGCAGTTCTTC.

This clone was counted between two and nine times. The rearrangement links TRBV5-5 to TRBJ2-7, with 9 nucleotides matching TRBD1. Germline lookup yields CDR1 SGHKS and CDR2 YYEKEE (reference sequence). J lost 0 bases, V lost 5 bases, and 9 bases had no gene match. This CDR3 is 16 amino acids long. In DNA form, the CDR3 reads TGTGCCAGCAGGGACAGGGGAGGGAGTGGCTCCTACGAGCAGTACTTC. The encoded protein is CASRDRGGSGSYEQYF.

The V call is TRBV11-2, the J call TRBJ2-7; D remains unclear. CDR1 SGHAT and CDR2 FQNNGV come from the germline V gene. The V and J ends lost 0 bases and 0 bases respectively, with 6 bases between them. This CDR3 spans 14 amino acids. CDR3: CASSLDLASYEQYF. The CDR3 nucleotides are TGTGCCAGCAGCTTAGATTTGGCCTCCTACGAGCAGTACTTC.

The chain uses TRBV27 and TRBJ2-7; a possible D gene is TRBD1 (6 bases). Deletions cut 4 bases from V and 4 bases from J, with 17 bases between. Germline loops: CDR1 MNHEY, CDR2 SMNVEV (reference sequence). This CDR3 region has 15 residues. In DNA form, the CDR3 reads TGTGCCAGCAGTTCTCCAGGGACAATCTTTTACGAGCAGTACTTC. Translated: CASSSPGTIFYEQYF.

The rearrangement joins TRBV11-1 to TRBJ2-7, with TRBD1 identical over 7 bases. The CDR3 consists of 15 residues. CDR1 is SGHAT and CDR2 is FQDESV in the germline V gene (reference sequence). V was pared by 4 bases and J by 0 bases, with 6 bases of the junction left unmatched. This CDR3 is CASSSRRDSSYEQYF. The CDR3 DNA follows: TGTGCCAGCAGCTCCCGTAGGGACAGCTCCTACGAGCAGTACTTC.

The chain carries TRBV6-5 and TRBJ2-5; 10 nucleotides align to TRBD2. Germline V gene data show CDR1 as MNHEY and CDR2 as SVGAGI. V shed 7 bases and J 7 bases; nucleotides not matched to a gene: 9. The CDR3 is 14 residues long. CDR3 sequence (DNA): TGTGCCAGCACCCAAGCGGGGGGGCTTGGGACCCAGTACTTC. Protein sequence: CASTQAGGLGTQYF.

The genes are TRBV14 and TRBJ2-6, with 9 bases aligning to TRBD2. The CDR3 runs to 17 residues. V lost 6 bases to trimming and J lost 2 bases; unmatched junction nucleotides: 8. Germline V gene data show CDR1 as SGHDN and CDR2 as FVKESK. CDR3 loop: CASRRSGGTTGANVLTF. CDR3 sequence (DNA): TGTGCCAGCAGGCGAAGCGGGGGGACAACTGGGGCCAACGTCCTGACTTTC.

The chain combines TRBV7-2 with TRBJ2-2; 8 bases are a match to TRBD1. Germline CDR1 reads SGHTA; CDR2 reads FQGNSA. The V gene end was trimmed by 6 bases and the J gene end by 2 bases; junction bases not matched to a gene: 5. The CDR3 is 15 amino acids. Written as DNA, the CDR3 is TGTGCCAGCAGTTGGGGACAGGCCAACACCGGGGAGCTGTTTTTT. Translating gives CASSWGQANTGELFF.

This clone is a singleton in its sample. The chain employs TRBV19 and TRBJ2-7; no firm D call. The germline gives CDR1 LNHDA, CDR2 SQIVND (reference sequence). The CDR3 runs 12 residues. Trimming took 4 bases from V and 3 from J, leaving 7 bases between them. The CDR3 loop is CASSNPSYEQYF. The CDR3 coding sequence is TGTGCCAGTAGTAACCCGAGCTACGAGCAGTACTTC.

This rearrangement joins TRBV19 to TRBJ1-5, with TRBD1 identical over 9 bases. The CDR3 covers 17 residues. V lost 2 bases, J lost 1 base, and 6 bases stayed unmatched. Germline V CDR1 and CDR2: LNHDA, SQIVND (reference sequence). The CDR3 is CASSIRQGDRSNQPQHF. The CDR3 DNA reads TGTGCCAGTAGTATAAGACAGGGGGATCGGAGCAATCAGCCCCAGCATTTT.

V usage is TRBV6-5 and J usage is TRBJ1-6; D perhaps matches TRBD1 (6 bases). The CDR3 spans 15 residues. The ends were cut back, 6 bases at V and 6 bases at J, with 15 bases in the middle. The germline V gene has CDR1 MNHEY and CDR2 SVGAGI. The CDR3 DNA is TGTGCCAGCAGCCTGGGGCAGGGGCTTAATTCACCCCTCCACTTT. This codes for CASSLGQGLNSPLHF.

There are a few counts of this clone. The chain couples TRBV29-1 to TRBJ1-2; possible D gene TRBD1, 6 bases. The CDR3 spans 13 residues. From germline, CDR1 is SQVTM and CDR2 ANQGSEA. The V and J ends lost 4 bases and 1 base respectively, with 10 bases between them. CDR3 DNA sequence: TGCAGCGTTGGGACAGCTATTAACTATGGCTACACCTTC. Amino acid sequence: CSVGTAINYGYTF.

The chain has TRBV6-6 and TRBJ2-7; TRBD2 agrees at 9 bases. The CDR3 contains 12 residues. The J segment lost 10 bases and the V segment lost 6 bases, leaving 7 bases of the junction unmatched. Germline CDR1 MNHNY, CDR2 SVGAGI (reference sequence). The CDR3 region has the DNA TGTGCCAGCAGCGGTAGCGGGGGAGTACAGTACTTC. The encoded protein is CASSGSGGVQYF.

The chain employs TRBV3-1 (or the pseudogene TRBV3-2) and TRBJ1-4, with 9 bases that match TRBD1. V lost 1 base, J lost 8 bases, and 2 bases stayed unmatched. Germline CDR1 LGHDT, CDR2 YNNKEL (reference sequence). CDR3 size: 14 residues. The CDR3 spells CASSQATGGEKLFF. The DNA of the CDR3 is TGTGCCAGCAGCCAAGCGACAGGGGGGGAAAAACTGTTTTTT.

V usage is TRBV2 and J usage is TRBJ2-1; 9 nucleotides align to TRBD1. From germline, CDR1 is SNHLY and CDR2 FYNNEI. The CDR3 is made up of 15 amino acids. Germline trimming cut 4 bases from V and 2 bases from J; bases unmatched to any gene: 3. CDR3 region: CASSVDRGAYNEQFF. The CDR3 region has the DNA TGTGCCAGCAGTGTGGACAGGGGAGCCTACAATGAGCAGTTCTTC.

The CDR3 DNA is TGTGCCAGCAGTCCGACCTACAGCAAGTTCTCCTACGAGCAGTACTTC. The encoded protein is CASSPTYSKFSYEQYF. The V gene is TRBV27, the J gene TRBJ2-7; D ambiguous. Germline CDR1 reads MNHEY; CDR2 reads SMNVEV (reference sequence). V was shortened by 5 bases and J by 0 bases, with 17 bases between the two germline ends. The CDR3 is made up of 16 amino acids.

This chain joins TRBV6-5 and TRBJ1-1, with D unresolved. Germline lookup yields CDR1 MNHEY and CDR2 SVGAGI. The CDR3 spans 13 residues. The V gene lost 7 bases and the J gene lost 0 bases, with 9 bases spanning the gap. DNA for the CDR3: TGTGCCAGCACAGTCAGGATGAACACTGAAGCTTTCTTT. This codes for CASTVRMNTEAFF.

V and J are TRBV9 and TRBJ2-1, with a tentative D call TRBD2 (7 bases). Trimming took off 3 bases at V and 7 bases at J, with 17 bases between the two ends. This CDR3 has 15 residues. CDR1 and CDR2 (germline): SGDLS, YYNGEE. CDR3 protein: CASSAEGGQRNEQFF. The CDR3 DNA sequence: TGTGCCAGCAGCGCCGAGGGGGGGCAACGGAATGAGCAGTTCTTC.

The V gene is TRBV5-6, the J gene TRBJ1-2; maybe TRBD1 (6 bases). This CDR3 spans 12 amino acids. Per germline, CDR1 SGHDT and CDR2 YYEEEE. V dropped 6 bases and J dropped 2 bases, with 8 bases sitting between them. The CDR3 protein is CASTTGNYGYTF. Here the CDR3 DNA reads TGTGCCAGCACCACAGGGAACTATGGCTACACCTTC. The full variable domain, its missing parts supplied by reference TRBV5-6 and TRBJ1-2, is DAGVTQSPTHLIKTRGQQVTLRCSPKSGHDTVSWYQQALGQGPQFIFQYYEEEERQRGNFPDRFSGHQFPNYSSELNVNALLLGDSALYLCASTTGNYGYTFGSGTRLTVV.